This TCR beta chain was observed in a study of response to subunit inactivated influenza vaccine. Study-level findings and limits: Researchers suggested that each seasonal influenza vaccination recruits few new T cells.

This clonotype was counted a few times. What it recognizes is unknown. V was clipped by 4 bases and J by 5 bases; unmatched bases: 7. The germline CDR1 and CDR2 sequences are SGHRS and YFSETQ. CDR3 length equals 15 residues. Using its own MiXCR run on the RT-PCR reads, TCRdb lists one record per CDR3 protein. The table lists 710,000 or so distinct CDR3 sequences, approximately 14% of them singletons, with 11% in the top ten. V gene TRBV5-1 combines with J gene TRBJ2-7, with 12 bases matching TRBD2. The TCR comes from a man aged 50-60 years who received an inactivated influenza vaccine. The sequencing here drew on PBMCs from blood, taken 12 days after vaccination. As DNA, the CDR3 is TGCGCCAGCAGCCCGGGACTAGCGGGTTTTGACGAGCAGTACTTC. This translates into CASSPGLAGFDEQYF.